One sample yielded the 27 T cell receptor beta chains listed below, sequenced in a study of cytomegalovirus exposure and HLA in healthy donors. With 60 Vbeta and 13 Jbeta primers, the PCR was carried out. Sequenced by immunoSEQ multiplex PCR; TCRdb stores in-frame clones only, minus some. This sample has over 110,000 clones, with under 90% found just once. The sequenced sample consisted of PBMCs. The receptors were sampled from a male donor in good health and CMV-seronegative.

The rearrangement links TRBV10-3 to TRBJ2-5; 8 bases line up with TRBD2. Per the germline V gene, CDR1 is ENHRY and CDR2 is SYGVKD. This CDR3 has 17 residues. The V segment lost 3 bases and the J segment 5 bases; nucleotides outside the gene matches: 14. CDR3 in amino acids: CAISDTGAGGLRETQYF. CDR3 bases: TGTGCCATCAGTGATACGGGGGCGGGAGGCCTGAGGGAGACCCAGTACTTC.

This clone was detected once. This chain's CDR3 is CASRGTGSTEAFF. In nucleotides, the CDR3 is TGTGCCAGCAGGGGGACAGGATCAACTGAAGCTTTCTTT. The chain joins TRBV9 to TRBJ1-1, with TRBD1 identical over 8 bases. CDR3 size: 13 residues. Germline trimming cut 5 bases from V and 5 bases from J; bases unmatched to any gene: 5. Germline V gives CDR1 SGDLS, CDR2 YYNGEE.

V is TRBV7-9 and J is TRBJ2-1; D is perhaps TRBD2 (6 bases). Germline V gene sequence: CDR1 SEHNR, CDR2 FQNEAQ (reference sequence). The CDR3 runs to 15 residues. V was clipped by 2 bases and J by 7 bases, with 15 bases between them. The CDR3 DNA sequence: TGTGCCAGCAGCTTAATAACGGGAGCGGCTAATGAGCAGTTCTTC. It translates to CASSLITGAANEQFF.

This chain joins TRBV4-3 and TRBJ2-7; the D gene is possibly TRBD2 (7 bases). Trimming removed 1 base at V and 7 bases at J, with 20 bases between. The CDR3 has 16 residues. Germline assignment: CDR1 LGHNA and CDR2 YSLEER. The CDR3 reads CASSQVSGDYSKEQYF. In DNA, the CDR3 is TGCGCCAGCAGCCAAGTCTCAGGGGACTATAGCAAGGAGCAGTACTTC.

This chain joins TRBV27 and TRBJ2-5; 10 bases align to TRBD2. Germline trimming cut 2 bases from V and 2 bases from J; bases unmatched to any gene: 8. The CDR3 runs to 17 residues. Germline V gene lookup returns CDR1 MNHEY and CDR2 SMNVEV (reference sequence). The CDR3: CASSLGLFSGGQETQYF. The DNA of the CDR3 is TGTGCCAGCAGTTTAGGCTTGTTTAGCGGGGGGCAAGAGACCCAGTACTTC.

As DNA, the CDR3 is TGCGCCAGCAGCCAAGAAGTCCAGGGGGGAGATTCACCCCTCCACTTT. Its translation is CASSQEVQGGDSPLHF. The chain uses TRBV4-3 and TRBJ1-6, with 7 bases that match TRBD1. Trimming took 0 bases from V and 8 from J; bases not matched to a gene: 7. In germline, CDR1 is LGHNA, CDR2 YSLEER. CDR3 length: 16 residues.

This chain links TRBV7-9 with TRBJ2-7; 10 bases match TRBD2. The J segment lost 6 bases and the V segment lost 11 bases, leaving 4 bases of the junction unmatched. Germline-derived CDR1 and CDR2 are SEHNR and FQNEAQ (reference sequence). This CDR3 spans 11 amino acids. CDR3 sequence: CAVLAGGEQYF. As DNA, the CDR3 is TGTGCCGTTTTAGCGGGAGGCGAGCAGTACTTC.

The chain is built from TRBV7-9 and TRBJ1-2; a weak D match, TRBD1 (6 bases). V dropped 1 base and J dropped 8 bases, with 20 bases sitting between them. This CDR3 contains 16 residues. Per the germline V gene, CDR1 is SEHNR and CDR2 is FQNEAQ (reference sequence). The CDR3 nucleotides read TGTGCCAGCAGCTTAGAGTGGGACACTCAATTTGGAGGCTACACCTTC. Translation gives CASSLEWDTQFGGYTF.

This chain connects TRBV6-6 to TRBJ1-1; 7 nucleotides match TRBD1. The CDR3 is 16 amino acids. Per germline, CDR1 MNHNY and CDR2 SVGAGI (reference sequence). J gave up 0 bases and V 4 bases, and 8 bases lay outside the gene matches. The CDR3 spells CASSLGLTGMNTEAFF. The DNA of the CDR3 is TGTGCCAGCAGTTTGGGATTGACAGGGATGAACACTGAAGCTTTCTTT.

This clone was found once. The chain combines TRBV12-5 with TRBJ1-5, with 8 bases aligning to TRBD1. V shed 5 bases and J 0 bases; nucleotides not matched to a gene: 6. From germline, CDR1 is LGHNT and CDR2 FRNRAP. The CDR3 loop spans 16 amino acids. The DNA for the CDR3 is TGTGCTAGTGGTCCCGACAGGGGAAATAGCAATCAGCCCCAGCATTTT. This codes for CASGPDRGNSNQPQHF.

CDR3: CASSRDQGRAFF. The CDR3 DNA sequence: TGTGCCAGCAGCAGGGACCAGGGGAGAGCTTTCTTT. This chain uses TRBV7-8 with TRBJ1-1; the D gene is possibly TRBD1 (6 bases). The germline CDR1 and CDR2 sequences are SGHVS and FQNEAQ. The CDR3 extends over 12 amino acids. The V end was cut by 5 bases, the J end by 10 bases, with 14 bases between.

V is TRBV5-4 and J is TRBJ2-7; the match to TRBD1 covers 8 bases. This CDR3 spans 15 amino acids. Looked up from germline, CDR1 is SGHNT and CDR2 is YYREEE (reference sequence). V lost 5 bases, J lost 0 bases, and 7 bases stayed unmatched. Written as DNA, the CDR3 is TGTGCCAGCAGATCGGACAGGGTTAGCTCCTACGAGCAGTACTTC. It translates to CASRSDRVSSYEQYF. Full variable domain (remainder filled in from reference TRBV5-4 and TRBJ2-7): ETGVTQSPTHLIKTRGQQVTLRCSSQSGHNTVSWYQQALGQGPQFIFQYYREEENGRGNFPPRFSGLQFPNYSSELNVNALELDDSALYLCASRSDRVSSYEQYFGPGTRLTVT.

This clone turned up a few times. The chain joins TRBV27 to TRBJ2-7; a weak D match, TRBD2 (6 bases). The CDR3 spans 13 residues. From germline, CDR1 is MNHEY and CDR2 SMNVEV (reference sequence). Trimming took off 5 bases at V and 6 bases at J, with 14 bases between the two ends. CDR3 DNA: TGTGCCAGCAGTCTGATGGCGGGATCCGAGCAGTACTTC. Protein: CASSLMAGSEQYF.

Here the CDR3 DNA reads TGTGCCAGCAGCCCCAGAGGTGACGGCACTGAAGCTTTCTTT. Protein: CASSPRGDGTEAFF. The rearrangement joins TRBV7-2 to TRBJ1-1; no reliable D call. Germline CDR1 and CDR2: SGHTA and FQGNSA. This CDR3 is 14 amino acids long. The V gene lost 5 bases and the J gene lost 4 bases, with 14 bases spanning the gap.

This sequence joins TRBV5-1 and TRBJ1-1; D is ambiguous. The CDR3 is 14 residues long. Trimming shortened V by 1 base and J by 1 base, and 8 bases separated the two germline ends. CDR1 and CDR2 (germline): SGHRS, YFSETQ. The CDR3 DNA is TGCGCCAGCAGCTTGAGCGCGTCGAACACTGAAGCTTTCTTT. Translation: CASSLSASNTEAFF.

The chain employs TRBV6-5 and TRBJ2-3; 7 bases align to TRBD2. V lost 4 bases to trimming and J lost 6 bases; unmatched junction nucleotides: 10. Per germline, CDR1 MNHEY and CDR2 SVGAGI. The CDR3 is 15 residues long. CDR3 loop: CASSSTAGWYDTQYF. The CDR3 nucleotides are TGTGCCAGCAGTTCGACAGCGGGGTGGTACGATACGCAGTATTTT.

The chain couples TRBV30 to TRBJ1-1, with D possibly TRBD1 on 5 matching bases. CDR3 length equals 14 residues. The germline CDR1 and CDR2 sequences are GTSNPN and SVGIG (reference sequence). With 6 bases removed from V and 11 bases from J, the gap between germline ends came to 25 bases. CDR3 coding DNA: TGTGCCTGCCACCCGTGGGGGACGGAGGGGTATGCTTTCTTT. This translates into CACHPWGTEGYAFF.

This clone was observed a single time. The chain links TRBV30 to TRBJ1-5; tentative D call: TRBD1 (5 bases). CDR1 GTSNPN and CDR2 SVGIG come from the germline V gene (reference sequence). The V end lost 3 bases, the J end lost 0 bases, and 18 bases lay between the germline ends. The CDR3 has 17 residues. In DNA form, the CDR3 reads TGTGCCTGGAGCCCTATGTATTCGACAGATAGCAATCAGCCCCAGCATTTT. Protein: CAWSPMYSTDSNQPQHF.

Note on this clone: The germline gene is not matched at one end of the junction; a read error may be the cause. The V gene is TRBV7-9, the J gene TRBJ1-1; tentative D call: TRBD1 (6 bases). The CDR3 is made up of 17 amino acids. The germline gives CDR1 SEHNR, CDR2 FQNEAQ (reference sequence). CDR3 nucleotide sequence: TGTGCCAGCAGCCTAGCGGGGGCAGCGTTATCAGGGACTGAAGCTTTCTTT. This encodes CASSLAGAALSGTEAFF.

The chain is built from TRBV7-3 and TRBJ1-2, with 7 bases that match TRBD1. The CDR3 is 14 residues long. The ends lost 5 bases at V and 8 bases at J; junction bases unmatched: 11. CDR1 and CDR2 from the germline V gene are SGHTA and FQGTGA. CDR3 nucleotide sequence: TGTGCCAGCAGCCCGTGGGGTCAGGGGGGAGGCTACACCTTC. Its protein product is CASSPWGQGGGYTF.

V usage is TRBV7-2 and J usage is TRBJ2-7, with a possible D match to TRBD1 (6 bases). Germline V gene lookup returns CDR1 SGHTA and CDR2 FQGNSA. The CDR3 sequence is 14 residues long. Trimming took off 5 bases at V and 2 bases at J, with 13 bases between the two ends. CDR3: CASSPRTAPYEQYF. In nucleotides, the CDR3 is TGTGCCAGCAGCCCCCGGACAGCCCCCTACGAGCAGTACTTC.

J is TRBJ2-1 and V is TRBV4-3; 13 nucleotides agree with TRBD2. With 4 bases clipped from V and 1 base from J, the junction kept 10 bases outside the gene matches. The germline gives CDR1 LGHNA, CDR2 YSLEER. CDR3 size: 19 residues. The CDR3 coding sequence is TGCGCCAGCAGCCCTTACGGACTAGCGGGAGTAGGTTCCTACAATGAGCAGTTCTTC. Its translation: CASSPYGLAGVGSYNEQFF.

The CDR3 spells CASSLRGIHEQYF. As DNA, the CDR3 is TGTGCCAGCAGCTTAAGGGGCATCCACGAGCAGTACTTC. The chain recombines TRBV11-3 with TRBJ2-7; possible D gene TRBD1, 5 bases. In germline, CDR1 is SGHNT, CDR2 YENEEA. V was pared by 2 bases and J by 5 bases, with 10 bases between. There are 13 residues in the CDR3.

V usage is TRBV6-5 and J usage is TRBJ2-7; a possible D gene is TRBD1 (6 bases). Trimming took off 6 bases at V and 2 bases at J, with 20 bases between the two ends. The CDR3 runs 16 residues. CDR1 and CDR2 from the germline V gene are MNHEY and SVGAGI. The CDR3 DNA is TGTGCCAGCAGCTACAACCCAGACACAGGGACCTACGAGCAGTACTTC. Translation gives CASSYNPDTGTYEQYF.

The V call is TRBV4-2, the J call TRBJ2-1, with TRBD2 matching over 8 bases. J was trimmed by 5 bases and V by 4 bases; bases with no gene match: 10. Germline CDR1 reads LGHNA; CDR2 reads YNFKEQ. The CDR3 runs 16 residues. For the CDR3, the DNA is TGTGCCAGCAGCCGCTCCCCGGGACTAGAGAACAATGAGCAGTTCTTC. Its protein product is CASSRSPGLENNEQFF.

V usage is TRBV10-1 and J usage is TRBJ1-1; TRBD1 agrees at 7 bases. The germline V gene has CDR1 WNHNN and CDR2 SYGVQD (reference sequence). The CDR3 has 14 residues. The V and J ends lost 6 bases and 1 base, in that order; junction bases with no gene match: 5. As DNA, the CDR3 is TGCGCCAGCAGAGCCGGGACAGCGAACACTGAAGCTTTCTTT. Its protein product is CASRAGTANTEAFF.

The gene calls are TRBV6-5 and TRBJ2-7, with TRBD1 matching over 11 bases. J gave up 2 bases and V 4 bases, and 1 base lay outside the gene matches. Germline assignment: CDR1 MNHEY and CDR2 SVGAGI. The CDR3 totals 14 residues. The DNA for the CDR3 is TGTGCCAGCAGTTGGGGACAGGGGGCCTACGAGCAGTACTTC. Protein product: CASSWGQGAYEQYF.